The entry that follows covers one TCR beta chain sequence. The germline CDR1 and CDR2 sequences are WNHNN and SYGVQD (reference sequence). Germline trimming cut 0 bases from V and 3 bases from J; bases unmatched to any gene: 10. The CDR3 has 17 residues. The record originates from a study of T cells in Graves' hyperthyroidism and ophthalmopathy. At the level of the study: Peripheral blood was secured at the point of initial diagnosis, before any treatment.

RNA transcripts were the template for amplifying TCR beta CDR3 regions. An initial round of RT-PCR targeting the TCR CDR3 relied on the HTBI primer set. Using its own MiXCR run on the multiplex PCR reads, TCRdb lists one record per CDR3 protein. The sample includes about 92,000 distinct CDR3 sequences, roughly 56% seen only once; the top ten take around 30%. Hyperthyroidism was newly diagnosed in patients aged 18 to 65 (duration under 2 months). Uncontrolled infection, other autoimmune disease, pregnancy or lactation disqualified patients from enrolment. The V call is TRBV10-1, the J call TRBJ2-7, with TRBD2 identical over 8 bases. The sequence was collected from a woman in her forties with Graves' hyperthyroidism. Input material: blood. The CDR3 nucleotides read TGCGCCAGCAGTGAGTCGAGAGCGGGACTAGTGATCTACGAGCAGTACTTC. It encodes CASSESRAGLVIYEQYF.